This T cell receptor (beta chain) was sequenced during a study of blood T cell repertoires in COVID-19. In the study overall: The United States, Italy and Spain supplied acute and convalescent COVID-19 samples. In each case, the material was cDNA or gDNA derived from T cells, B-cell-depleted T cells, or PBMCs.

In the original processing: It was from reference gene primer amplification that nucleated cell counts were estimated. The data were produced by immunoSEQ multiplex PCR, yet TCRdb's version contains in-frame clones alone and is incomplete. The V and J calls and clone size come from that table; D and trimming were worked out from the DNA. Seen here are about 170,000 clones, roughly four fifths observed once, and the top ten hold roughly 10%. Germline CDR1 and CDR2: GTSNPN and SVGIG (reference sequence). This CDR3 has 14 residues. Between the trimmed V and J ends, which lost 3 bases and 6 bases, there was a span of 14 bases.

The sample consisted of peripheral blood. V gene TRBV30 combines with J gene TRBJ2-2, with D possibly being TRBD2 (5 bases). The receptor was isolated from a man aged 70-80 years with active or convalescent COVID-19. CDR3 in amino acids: CAWRAQVRAGELFF. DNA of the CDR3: TGTGCCTGGAGGGCCCAGGTGCGGGCCGGGGAGCTGTTTTTT.